This entry lists 21 T cell receptor beta chains sequenced from one sample in a study of blood T cell dynamics during melanoma immunotherapy. Time point indicated: week 3, after first cycle of checkpoint inhibitor. The data were produced by immunoSEQ multiplex PCR, yet TCRdb's version contains in-frame clones alone and is incomplete. The sample holds about 5,000 clones; about 80% are singletons and the top ten take 9% to 12%. The sample consisted of blood, taken from a patient treated with checkpoint blockade. Receptor source: a human donor with melanoma.

The rearrangement joins TRBV5-6 to TRBJ1-5; no firm D call. Trimming took off 1 base at V and 1 base at J, with 9 bases between the two ends. The CDR3 length is 15 residues. The germline CDR1 and CDR2 sequences are SGHDT and YYEEEE. This chain's CDR3 is CASSLTGTSNQPQHF. DNA for the CDR3: TGTGCCAGCAGCTTGACGGGAACCAGCAATCAGCCCCAGCATTTT.

The rearrangement links TRBV4-2 to TRBJ2-7, with D possibly being TRBD1 or TRBD2 (6 bases each). Germline loops: CDR1 LGHNA, CDR2 YNFKEQ. This CDR3 is built from 17 residues. V lost 0 bases and J lost 5, with 20 bases in between. This chain's CDR3 is CASSQDPSGGLLNEQYF. The CDR3 region has the DNA TGTGCCAGCAGCCAAGACCCGAGTGGGGGGCTATTGAACGAGCAGTACTTC.

This chain's CDR3 is CASSLGTGANYGYTF. Here the CDR3 DNA reads TGCGCCAGCAGCTTAGGGACAGGGGCTAACTATGGCTACACCTTC. This chain uses TRBV5-1 with TRBJ1-2; TRBD1 agrees at 10 bases. The CDR3 is 15 residues long. Germline V lookup: CDR1 SGHRS, CDR2 YFSETQ. V lost 2 bases to trimming and J lost 0 bases; unmatched junction nucleotides: 1.

V and J are TRBV5-1 and TRBJ2-7; 8 bases agree with TRBD1. Losses at the gene ends were 4 bases for V and 3 bases for J; bases not matched to a gene: 6. The CDR3 has 14 residues. CDR1 SGHRS and CDR2 YFSETQ come from the germline V gene. CDR3 sequence (DNA): TGCGCCAGCAGCAACGGACAGGGTCACTACGAGCAGTACTTC. Its protein product is CASSNGQGHYEQYF.

V gene TRBV19 combines with J gene TRBJ1-1; 7 bases agree with TRBD1. The germline V gene has CDR1 LNHDA and CDR2 SQIVND (reference sequence). This CDR3 region has 15 residues. V was pared by 3 bases and J by 7 bases, with 11 bases of the junction left unmatched. The CDR3 here is CASSILRQGEGEAFF. In nucleotides, the CDR3 is TGTGCCAGTAGTATCCTTCGACAGGGAGAGGGTGAAGCTTTCTTT.

The V gene is TRBV5-5, the J gene TRBJ2-7; 11 positions agree with TRBD1. CDR1 and CDR2 (germline): SGHKS, YYEKEE (reference sequence). CDR3 length equals 14 residues. V gave up 4 bases and J gave up 5 bases; unmatched junction bases: 5. As DNA, the CDR3 is TGTGCCAGCAGCCCGGGACAGGGGGTCCACGAGCAGTACTTC. This translates into CASSPGQGVHEQYF.

The gene calls are TRBV9 and TRBJ1-1; weak D call: TRBD1 (6 bases). This CDR3 has 14 residues. Germline V gene sequence: CDR1 SGDLS, CDR2 YYNGEE. V gave up 1 base and J gave up 1 base, with 8 bases separating them. CDR3 bases: TGTGCCAGCAGCGTAACAGGGCAGAACACTGAAGCTTTCTTT. Translated: CASSVTGQNTEAFF. The full variable domain, with the rest looked up from reference TRBV9 and TRBJ1-1, is DSGVTQTPKHLITATGQRVTLRCSPRSGDLSVYWYQQSLDQGLQFLIQYYNGEERAKGNILERFSAQQFPDLHSELNLSSLELGDSALYFCASSVTGQNTEAFFGQGTRLTVV.

The J gene is TRBJ1-1, the V gene TRBV13; TRBD1 might be the D (6 bases). V was clipped by 1 base and J by 6 bases, with 15 bases between them. The CDR3 runs to 15 residues. Germline assignment: CDR1 PRHDT and CDR2 FYEKMQ (reference sequence). CDR3 sequence: CASSLERGGYAEAFF. CDR3 nucleotide sequence: TGTGCCAGCAGCTTAGAGCGAGGGGGGTACGCTGAAGCTTTCTTT.

J is TRBJ1-1 and V is TRBV5-1; 10 nucleotides agree with TRBD1. The CDR3 consists of 13 residues. Germline values: CDR1 SGHRS, CDR2 YFSETQ. V gave up 6 bases and J gave up 9 bases; unmatched junction bases: 8. CDR3 DNA sequence: TGCGCCAGCATCCCCTTGACAGGGGGCAAAGCTTTCTTT. It translates to CASIPLTGGKAFF.

The rearrangement links TRBV7-8 to TRBJ2-7; D remains ambiguous. The CDR3 is made up of 14 amino acids. V lost 7 bases and J 2 bases, leaving 15 bases between the germline ends. CDR1 is SGHVS, CDR2 FQNEAQ, per germline. The CDR3 sequence is CASTPRSRTYEQYF. The CDR3 coding sequence is TGTGCCAGCACCCCACGGTCGAGGACCTACGAGCAGTACTTC.

The count of this clone is one. CDR3 in DNA: TGTGCCAGCAAAGGGACTAGCGTTGGCGAGCAGTACTTC. Amino acid sequence: CASKGTSVGEQYF. The rearrangement joins TRBV7-2 to TRBJ2-5, with 10 bases matching TRBD2. The end of the DNA aligns better with TRBJ2-7, so the J call may be wrong. The CDR3 has 13 amino acids. The germline gives CDR1 SGHTA, CDR2 FQGNSA.

V is TRBV5-1 and J is TRBJ1-1, with 7 bases fitting TRBD1. J was trimmed by 0 bases and V by 4 bases; bases with no gene match: 9. Germline values: CDR1 SGHRS, CDR2 YFSETQ. The CDR3 runs 16 residues. The DNA of the CDR3 is TGCGCCAGCAGCCGGGAGACAGGGAACCTGAACACTGAAGCTTTCTTT. Translating it yields CASSRETGNLNTEAFF.

The chain joins TRBV6-5 to TRBJ1-2, with D maybe TRBD1 (6 bases). The germline V gene has CDR1 MNHEY and CDR2 SVGAGI. CDR3 length: 15 residues. V was trimmed by 5 bases and J by 6 bases, leaving 19 bases between them. In DNA form, the CDR3 reads TGTGCCAGCAGTCGTACGCCGTGGGCAGGGGATGGCTACACCTTC. This gives the protein CASSRTPWAGDGYTF.

This clone was counted between two and nine times. The CDR3 DNA follows: TGTGCCAGCAGTGAAGCGCTTTGGGTGGGCTACACCTTC. The encoded protein is CASSEALWVGYTF. The V and J genes are TRBV2 and TRBJ1-2, with D unclear. V lost 0 bases to trimming and J lost 8 bases, with 10 bases between them. In germline, CDR1 is SNHLY, CDR2 FYNNEI. CDR3 size: 13 residues. Full variable domain (remainder filled in from reference TRBV2 and TRBJ1-2): EPEVTQTPSHQVTQMGQEVILRCVPISNHLYFYWYRQILGQKVEFLVSFYNNEISEKSEIFDDQFSVERPDGSNFTLKIRSTKLEDSAMYFCASSEALWVGYTFGSGTRLTVV.

The rearrangement links TRBV7-9 to TRBJ1-2; D possibly corresponds to TRBD1 (5 bases). The germline V gene has CDR1 SEHNR and CDR2 FQNEAQ (reference sequence). Trimming cost V 5 bases and J 6 bases, with 16 bases left between them. The CDR3 runs to 14 residues. Written as DNA, the CDR3 is TGTGCCAGCAGCGGCAAGGGGAATAGGAATGGCTACACCTTC. Translating gives CASSGKGNRNGYTF.

The chain has TRBV18 and TRBJ1-1, with 7 bases lining up with TRBD1. J gave up 4 bases and V 3 bases, and 8 bases lay outside the gene matches. The CDR3 sequence is 15 residues long. Germline V gives CDR1 KGHSH, CDR2 LQKENI. The chain's CDR3 is CASSPIQGISTEAFF. The CDR3 nucleotides read TGTGCCAGCTCACCCATACAGGGGATTTCCACTGAAGCTTTCTTT.

The chain joins TRBV6-5 to TRBJ2-7; perhaps TRBD1 as D (6 bases). From germline, CDR1 is MNHEY and CDR2 SVGAGI. The CDR3 loop spans 13 amino acids. The V gene lost 4 bases and the J gene lost 2 bases, with 9 bases spanning the gap. The CDR3 DNA reads TGTGCCAGCAGTTCGACAGGAGCCTACGAGCAGTACTTC. Translation: CASSSTGAYEQYF.

V usage is TRBV9 and J usage is TRBJ2-7, with TRBD1 matching 9 bases. The length of the CDR3 is 15 residues. The germline gives CDR1 SGDLS, CDR2 YYNGEE. Unmatched junction bases numbered 4, after V lost 0 bases and J lost 3 bases. CDR3: CASSVEGTGNYEQYF. The CDR3, as DNA: TGTGCCAGCAGCGTAGAGGGGACAGGGAACTACGAGCAGTACTTC.

The chain employs TRBV10-2 and TRBJ2-7; D is uncertain. CDR3 length: 15 residues. V shed 10 bases and J shed 4 bases, with 23 bases lying between them. CDR1 is WSHSY, CDR2 SAAADI, per germline. The CDR3 here is CATPEGRPIPYEQYF. The CDR3 region has the DNA TGCGCCACTCCAGAAGGGCGGCCGATACCTTACGAGCAGTACTTC.

This clone was detected only once. The genes are TRBV5-1 and TRBJ1-1, with D uncertain. CDR1 is SGHRS and CDR2 is YFSETQ in the germline V gene. This CDR3 is built from 12 residues. The V end was cut by 0 bases, the J end by 6 bases, with 6 bases between. CDR3 bases: TGCGCCAGCAGCTTGGCGGGCTCTGAAGCTTTCTTT. Amino acids: CASSLAGSEAFF.

The V gene is TRBV7-8, the J gene TRBJ1-4, with D hard to call. The CDR3 loop spans 15 amino acids. Per the germline V gene, CDR1 is SGHVS and CDR2 is FQNEAQ. V shed 5 bases and J shed 1 base, with 11 bases lying between them. In nucleotides, the CDR3 is TGTGCCAGCAGCCAGGCCAGGTTAACTAATGAAAAACTGTTTTTT. Residues: CASSQARLTNEKLFF. Full variable domain (rest looked up from reference TRBV7-8 and TRBJ1-4): GAGVSQSPRYKVAKRGQDVALRCDPISGHVSLFWYQQALGQGPEFLTYFQNEAQLDKSGLPSDRFFAERPEGSVSTLKIQRTQQEDSAVYLCASSQARLTNEKLFFGSGTQLSVL.